This T cell receptor (beta chain) was observed in a study of cytomegalovirus exposure and HLA in healthy donors. Study conclusions and caveats: Later analysis suggested most CMV-associated TCR beta chains were HLA-restricted. Usually a TCR sequence was rare, but some public TCRs were found in many donors.

Losses at the gene ends were 3 bases for V and 6 bases for J; bases not matched to a gene: 2. In germline, CDR1 is MNHEY, CDR2 SMNVEV (reference sequence). This CDR3 has 13 residues. In the PCR, 60 Vbeta and 13 Jbeta primers were used. Per the original data handling: Roughly 80 million unique TCR beta chains, some 9.9 million shared, were counted in a later analysis. Some clones are missing from TCRdb's copy, which holds only in-frame ones; the method was immunoSEQ multiplex PCR. That table gives V, J and clone size, and the DNA gave D and trimming. The sample records 75,000 to 95,000 clones, about 87% being singletons. Concerning this clone: Its antigen remains unidentified.

The chain combines TRBV27 with TRBJ2-1; 7 nucleotides line up with TRBD2. The material sequenced was PBMCs. The sequence was obtained from a man aged 18 to 29 in good health and CMV-seronegative. DNA of the CDR3: TGTGCCAGCAGTTTCACGGGGGGCAATGAGCAGTTCTTC. Protein product: CASSFTGGNEQFF.